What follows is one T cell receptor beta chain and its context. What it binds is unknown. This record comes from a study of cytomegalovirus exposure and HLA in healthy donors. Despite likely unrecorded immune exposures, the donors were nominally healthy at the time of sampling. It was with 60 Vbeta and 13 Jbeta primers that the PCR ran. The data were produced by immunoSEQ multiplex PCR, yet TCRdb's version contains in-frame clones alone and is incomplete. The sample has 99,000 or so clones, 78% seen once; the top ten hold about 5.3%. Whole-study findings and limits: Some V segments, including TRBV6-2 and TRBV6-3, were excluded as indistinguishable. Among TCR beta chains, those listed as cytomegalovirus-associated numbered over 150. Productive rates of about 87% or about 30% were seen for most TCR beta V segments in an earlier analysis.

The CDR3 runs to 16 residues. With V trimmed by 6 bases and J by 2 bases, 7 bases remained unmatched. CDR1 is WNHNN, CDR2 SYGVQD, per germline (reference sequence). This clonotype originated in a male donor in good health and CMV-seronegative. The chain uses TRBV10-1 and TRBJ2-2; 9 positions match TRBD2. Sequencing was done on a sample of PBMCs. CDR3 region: CASRASGTDNTGELFF. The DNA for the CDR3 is TGCGCCAGCAGAGCTAGCGGGACTGATAACACCGGGGAGCTGTTTTTT.